Listed here are 8 T cell receptor beta chains from one sample, sequenced in a study of T-cell memory formation after mild COVID-19. TCRdb passed the 5' RACE reads through MiXCR, listing each CDR3 protein once. The sample contains more than 350,000 distinct CDR3 sequences, about 17% of which appear only once. The source material was PBMCs or a T cell subset sorted from them (not recorded which). Receptors were obtained from a man between 18 and 35 years old who had mild COVID-19 (a few samples of this study predate the infection). Cell type and time point are not known.

This sequence joins TRBV6-2 or TRBV6-3 and TRBJ2-7; D gene unclear. The CDR3 extends over 14 amino acids. CDR1 is MNHEY and CDR2 is SVGEGT in the germline V gene. V was trimmed by 2 bases and J by 3 bases, leaving 11 bases between them. CDR3 in DNA: TGTGCCAGCAGTTACAGGGCCGGCGTCTACGAGCAGTACTTC. This codes for CASSYRAGVYEQYF.

This chain links TRBV7-9 with TRBJ2-3; 8 positions match TRBD2. Trimming took 8 bases from V and 7 from J; bases not matched to a gene: 11. The germline V gene encodes CDR1 SEHNR and CDR2 FQNEAQ (reference sequence). The CDR3 contains 14 residues. This CDR3 reads CASQQAGGGNTQYF. CDR3 DNA: TGTGCCAGCCAGCAAGCCGGGGGGGGAAATACGCAGTATTTT.

There are a few counts of this clonotype. The CDR3 DNA reads TGTGCCAGCAGCCAAGGGCTGCACAGGGTAAAGAGAAACACCATATATTTT. Translation gives CASSQGLHRVKRNTIYF. V and J are TRBV14 and TRBJ1-3, with D possibly being TRBD1 (6 bases). Germline V lookup: CDR1 SGHDN, CDR2 FVKESK. Trimming cost V 1 base and J 5 bases, with 18 bases left between them. The CDR3 sequence is 17 residues long.

This clonotype turned up a few times. CDR3 in amino acids: CASRNRPGNEQFF. In nucleotides, the CDR3 is TGTGCCAGCAGAAACCGACCGGGCAATGAGCAGTTCTTC. The chain combines TRBV7-9 with TRBJ2-1, with D hard to call. The CDR3 is made up of 13 amino acids. V dropped 6 bases and J dropped 6 bases, with 12 bases sitting between them. Germline assignment: CDR1 SEHNR and CDR2 FQNEAQ (reference sequence).

The J gene is TRBJ2-3, the V gene TRBV7-9; 7 bases agree with TRBD1. With V trimmed by 5 bases and J by 1 base, 9 bases remained unmatched. Germline V lookup: CDR1 SEHNR, CDR2 FQNEAQ (reference sequence). The CDR3 loop spans 16 amino acids. For the CDR3, the DNA is TGTGCCAGCAGCACCATGACAGGGAAGGGCACAGATACGCAGTATTTT. It codes for CASSTMTGKGTDTQYF. The full variable domain, with the rest looked up from reference TRBV7-9 and TRBJ2-3, is DTGVSQNPRHKITKRGQNVTFRCDPISEHNRLYWYRQTLGQGPEFLTYFQNEAQLEKSRLLSDRFSAERPKGSFSTLEIQRTEQGDSAMYLCASSTMTGKGTDTQYFGPGTRLTVL.

This chain links TRBV7-6 with TRBJ1-5, with TRBD1 matching over 10 bases. Germline V gene sequence: CDR1 SGHVS, CDR2 FNYEAQ. V shed 1 base, J shed 3 bases, and the junction held 15 bases outside the gene matches. This CDR3 spans 20 amino acids. In nucleotides, the CDR3 is TGTGCCAGCAGCTTAGGGTGGTACCCGGGACAGGGGACTCTCAATCAGCCCCAGCATTTT. This sequence encodes CASSLGWYPGQGTLNQPQHF.

The rearrangement links TRBV10-3 to TRBJ1-3, with TRBD1 identical over 9 bases. Germline V gives CDR1 ENHRY, CDR2 SYGVKD. V shed 10 bases and J 2 bases; nucleotides not matched to a gene: 6. The CDR3 totals 14 residues. The CDR3 coding sequence is TGTGCCACACGACAGGGGGTAACTGGAAACACCATATATTTT. This codes for CATRQGVTGNTIYF.

The gene calls are TRBV9 and TRBJ2-1; TRBD2 might be the D (6 bases). V lost 0 bases to trimming and J lost 8 bases, with 12 bases between them. The CDR3 length is 14 residues. Germline-derived CDR1 and CDR2 are SGDLS and YYNGEE. The CDR3 DNA follows: TGTGCCAGCAGCGTAGGCGGAGGGACGGATGAGCAGTTCTTC. Encoded protein: CASSVGGGTDEQFF.